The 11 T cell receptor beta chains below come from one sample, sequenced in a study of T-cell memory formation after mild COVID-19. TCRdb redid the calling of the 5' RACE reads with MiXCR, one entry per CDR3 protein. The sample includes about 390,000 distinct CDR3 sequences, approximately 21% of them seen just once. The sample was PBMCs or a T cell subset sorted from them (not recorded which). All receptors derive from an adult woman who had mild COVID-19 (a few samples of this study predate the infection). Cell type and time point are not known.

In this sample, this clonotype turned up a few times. The CDR3 nucleotides read TGCAGTGCCTCCGGGGCGGGACAGGGGTACGAGCAGTACTTC. It specifies CSASGAGQGYEQYF. The chain recombines TRBV20-1 with TRBJ2-7; 10 positions match TRBD1. V was clipped by 6 bases and J by 4 bases; unmatched bases: 9. The germline CDR1 and CDR2 sequences are DFQATT and SNEGSKA (reference sequence). This CDR3 has 14 residues.

The CDR3 DNA is TGTGCCACCAGTGATTCGGCAGAGTACAATGAGCAGTTCTTC. Its protein is CATSDSAEYNEQFF. This chain joins TRBV24-1 and TRBJ2-1, with no clear D. CDR1 and CDR2 from the germline V gene are KGHDR and SFDVKD. V gave up 2 bases and J gave up 4 bases, with 8 bases separating them. The CDR3 is 14 amino acids.

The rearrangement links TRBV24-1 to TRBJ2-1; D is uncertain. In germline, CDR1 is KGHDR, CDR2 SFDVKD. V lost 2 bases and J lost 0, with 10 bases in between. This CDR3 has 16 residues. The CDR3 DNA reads TGTGCCACCAGTGATTCGGACGGGTCCTCCTACAATGAGCAGTTCTTC. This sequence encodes CATSDSDGSSYNEQFF.

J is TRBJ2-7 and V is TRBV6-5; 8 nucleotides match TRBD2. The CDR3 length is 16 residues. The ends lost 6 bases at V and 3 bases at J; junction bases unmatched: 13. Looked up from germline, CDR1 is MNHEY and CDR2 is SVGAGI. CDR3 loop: CASSLTPSGRSYEQYF. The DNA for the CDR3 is TGTGCCAGCAGCCTGACACCAAGCGGGAGAAGCTACGAGCAGTACTTC.

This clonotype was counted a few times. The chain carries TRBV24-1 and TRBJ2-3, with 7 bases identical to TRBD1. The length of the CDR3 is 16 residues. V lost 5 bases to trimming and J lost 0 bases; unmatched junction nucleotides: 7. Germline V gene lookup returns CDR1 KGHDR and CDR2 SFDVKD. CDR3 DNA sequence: TGTGCCACCAGTGGAAACCGGGACAGTAGCACAGATACGCAGTATTTT. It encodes CATSGNRDSSTDTQYF.

CDR3 sequence reads: CASSNVGQAILYGYTF. DNA for the CDR3: TGCGCCAGCAGCAATGTCGGACAGGCCATCTTATATGGCTACACCTTC. The genes are TRBV5-1 and TRBJ1-2, with 7 nucleotides matching TRBD1. Trimming cost V 4 bases and J 5 bases; bases outside gene matches: 14. CDR3 length: 16 residues. CDR1 and CDR2 (germline): SGHRS, YFSETQ.

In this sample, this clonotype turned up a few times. This chain's CDR3 is CASSKQGTTDTQYF. The CDR3 nucleotides read TGTGCCAGCAGCAAACAGGGGACCACAGATACGCAGTATTTT. This rearrangement joins TRBV7-7 to TRBJ2-3, with 7 bases lining up with TRBD1. The CDR3 is 14 amino acids. Germline lookup yields CDR1 SSHAT and CDR2 FNYEAQ (reference sequence). The junction had 4 bases not matched to a gene; V was cut back by 5 bases and J by 2 bases.

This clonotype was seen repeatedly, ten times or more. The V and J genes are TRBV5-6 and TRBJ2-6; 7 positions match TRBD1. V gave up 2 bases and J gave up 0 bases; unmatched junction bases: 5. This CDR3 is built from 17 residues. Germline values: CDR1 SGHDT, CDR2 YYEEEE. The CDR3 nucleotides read TGTGCCAGCAGCTTCGGGACAGAAGTCTCTGGGGCCAACGTCCTGACTTTC. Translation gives CASSFGTEVSGANVLTF.

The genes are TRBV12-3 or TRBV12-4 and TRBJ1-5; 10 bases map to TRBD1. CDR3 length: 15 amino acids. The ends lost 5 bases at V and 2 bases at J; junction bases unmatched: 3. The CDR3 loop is CASSTTGGGNQPQHF. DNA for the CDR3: TGTGCCAGCAGTACGACAGGGGGCGGCAATCAGCCCCAGCATTTT.

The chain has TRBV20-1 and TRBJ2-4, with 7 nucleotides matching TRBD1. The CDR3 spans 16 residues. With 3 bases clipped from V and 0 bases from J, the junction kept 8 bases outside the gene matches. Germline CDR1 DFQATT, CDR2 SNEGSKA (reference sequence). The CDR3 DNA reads TGCAGTGCTAGTGTCCCGAGGGGGCTAGCCAAAAACATTCAGTACTTC. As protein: CSASVPRGLAKNIQYF.

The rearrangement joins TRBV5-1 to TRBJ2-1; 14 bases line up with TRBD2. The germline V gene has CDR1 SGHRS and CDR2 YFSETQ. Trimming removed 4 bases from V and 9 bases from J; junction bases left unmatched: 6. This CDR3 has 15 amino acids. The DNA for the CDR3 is TGCGCCAGCAGCCGGACTAGCGGGGGGCCTCCTGAGCAGTTCTTC. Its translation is CASSRTSGGPPEQFF.